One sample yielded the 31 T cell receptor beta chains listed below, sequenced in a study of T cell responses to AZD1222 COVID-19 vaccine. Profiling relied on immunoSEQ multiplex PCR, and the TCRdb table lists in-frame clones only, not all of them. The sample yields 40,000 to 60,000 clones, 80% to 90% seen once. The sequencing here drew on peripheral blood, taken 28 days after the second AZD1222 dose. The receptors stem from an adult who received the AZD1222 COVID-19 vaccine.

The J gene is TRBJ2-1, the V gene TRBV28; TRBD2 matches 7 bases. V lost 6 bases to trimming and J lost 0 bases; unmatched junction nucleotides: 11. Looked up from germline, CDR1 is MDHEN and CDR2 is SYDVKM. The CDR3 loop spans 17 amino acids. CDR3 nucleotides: TGTGCCAGCAGCATACAGAGGACTAGTCTCTCCTACAATGAGCAGTTCTTC. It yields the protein CASSIQRTSLSYNEQFF.

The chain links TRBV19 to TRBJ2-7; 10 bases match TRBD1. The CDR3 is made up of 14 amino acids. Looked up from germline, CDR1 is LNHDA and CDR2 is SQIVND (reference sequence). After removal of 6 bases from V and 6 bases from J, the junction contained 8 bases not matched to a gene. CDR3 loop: CASSGQGGLGEQYF. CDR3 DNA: TGTGCCAGTAGCGGACAGGGGGGATTGGGCGAGCAGTACTTC.

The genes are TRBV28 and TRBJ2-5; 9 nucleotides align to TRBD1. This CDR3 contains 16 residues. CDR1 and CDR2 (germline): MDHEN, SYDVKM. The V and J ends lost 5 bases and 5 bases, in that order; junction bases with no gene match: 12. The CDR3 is CASSTWDRDARETQYF. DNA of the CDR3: TGTGCCAGCAGTACCTGGGACAGGGATGCTCGGGAGACCCAGTACTTC.

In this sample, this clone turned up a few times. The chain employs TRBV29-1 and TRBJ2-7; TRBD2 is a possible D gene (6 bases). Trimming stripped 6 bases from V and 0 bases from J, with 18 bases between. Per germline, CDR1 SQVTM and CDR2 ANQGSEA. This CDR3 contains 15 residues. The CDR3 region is CSVRGLSEASYEQYF. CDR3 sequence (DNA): TGCAGCGTCCGGGGACTGTCCGAGGCCTCCTACGAGCAGTACTTC.

The CDR3 here is CASSASGGGFGYTF. The DNA for the CDR3 is TGTGCCAGCAGCGCATCCGGGGGTGGCTTTGGCTACACCTTC. The chain combines TRBV7-2 with TRBJ1-2; D is possibly TRBD1 (5 bases). CDR1 is SGHTA, CDR2 FQGNSA, per germline. The CDR3 covers 14 residues. V was pared by 5 bases and J by 7 bases, with 17 bases between.

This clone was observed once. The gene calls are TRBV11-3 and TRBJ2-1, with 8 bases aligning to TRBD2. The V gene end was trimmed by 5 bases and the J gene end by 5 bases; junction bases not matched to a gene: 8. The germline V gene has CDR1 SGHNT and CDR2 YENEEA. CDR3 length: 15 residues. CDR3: CASSPRSGSHNEQFF. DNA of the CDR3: TGTGCCAGCAGCCCCAGGAGCGGGAGCCACAATGAGCAGTTCTTC. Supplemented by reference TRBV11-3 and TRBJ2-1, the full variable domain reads EAGVVQSPRYKIIEKKQPVAFWCNPISGHNTLYWYLQNLGQGPELLIRYENEEAVDDSQLPKDRFSAERLKGVDSTLKIQPAELGDSAVYLCASSPRSGSHNEQFFGPGTRLTVL.

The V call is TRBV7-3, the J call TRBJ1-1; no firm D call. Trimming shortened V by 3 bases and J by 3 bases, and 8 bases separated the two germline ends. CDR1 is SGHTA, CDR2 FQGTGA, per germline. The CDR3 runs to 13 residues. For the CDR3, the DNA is TGTGCCAGCAGCTTTAGGCGGGACACTGAAGCTTTCTTT. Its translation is CASSFRRDTEAFF.

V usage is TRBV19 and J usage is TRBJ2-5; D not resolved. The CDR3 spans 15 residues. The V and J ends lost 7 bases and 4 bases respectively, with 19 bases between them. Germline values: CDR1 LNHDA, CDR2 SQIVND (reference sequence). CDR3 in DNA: TGTGCCAGTAAGAGAGCCCCAGGAGCCGGAGAGACCCAGTACTTC. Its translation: CASKRAPGAGETQYF. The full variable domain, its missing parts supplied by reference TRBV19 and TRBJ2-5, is DGGITQSPKYLFRKEGQNVTLSCEQNLNHDAMYWYRQDPGQGLRLIYYSQIVNDFQKGDIAEGYSVSREKKESFPLTVTSAQKNPTAFYLCASKRAPGAGETQYFGPGTRLLVL.

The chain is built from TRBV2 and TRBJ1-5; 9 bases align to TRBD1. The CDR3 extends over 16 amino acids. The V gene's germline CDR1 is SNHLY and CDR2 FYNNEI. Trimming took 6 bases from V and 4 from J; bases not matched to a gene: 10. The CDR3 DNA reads TGTGCCAGCAGGCGGACAGGGGAGGGGGCAAATCAGCCCCAGCATTTT. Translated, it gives CASRRTGEGANQPQHF.

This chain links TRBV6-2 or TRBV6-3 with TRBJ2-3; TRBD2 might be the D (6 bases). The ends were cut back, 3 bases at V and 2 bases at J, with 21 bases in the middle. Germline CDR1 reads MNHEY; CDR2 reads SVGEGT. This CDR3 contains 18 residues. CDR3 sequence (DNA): TGTGCCAGCAGTTATGTAGCAGGCTGGGGGACTGTCACAGATACGCAGTATTTT. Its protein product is CASSYVAGWGTVTDTQYF.

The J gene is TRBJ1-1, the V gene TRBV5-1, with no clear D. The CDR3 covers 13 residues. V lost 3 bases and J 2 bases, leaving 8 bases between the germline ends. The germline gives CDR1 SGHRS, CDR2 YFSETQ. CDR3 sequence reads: CASSSGDNTEAFF. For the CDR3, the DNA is TGCGCCAGCAGCTCCGGTGATAACACTGAAGCTTTCTTT.

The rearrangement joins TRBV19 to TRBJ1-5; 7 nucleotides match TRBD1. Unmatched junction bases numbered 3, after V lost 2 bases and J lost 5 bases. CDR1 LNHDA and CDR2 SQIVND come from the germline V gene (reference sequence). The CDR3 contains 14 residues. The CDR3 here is CASSIQQGYQPQHF. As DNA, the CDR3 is TGTGCCAGTAGTATACAACAGGGGTATCAGCCCCAGCATTTT.

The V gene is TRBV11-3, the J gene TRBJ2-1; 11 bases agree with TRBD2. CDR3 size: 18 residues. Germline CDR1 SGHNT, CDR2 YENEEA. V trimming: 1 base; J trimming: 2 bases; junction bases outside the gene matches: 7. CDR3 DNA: TGTGCCAGCAGCTTAGGCCTAGCGGGAGGTCTCCCCTACAATGAGCAGTTCTTC. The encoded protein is CASSLGLAGGLPYNEQFF.

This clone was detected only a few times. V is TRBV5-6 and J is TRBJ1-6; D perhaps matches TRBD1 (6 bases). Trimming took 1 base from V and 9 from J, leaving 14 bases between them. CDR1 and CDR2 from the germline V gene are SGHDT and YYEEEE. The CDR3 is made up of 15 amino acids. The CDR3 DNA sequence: TGTGCCAGCAGCTTGTCCGGGGGCACCGCTTCACCCCTCCACTTT. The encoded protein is CASSLSGGTASPLHF. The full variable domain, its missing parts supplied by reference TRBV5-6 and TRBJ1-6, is DAGVTQSPTHLIKTRGQQVTLRCSPKSGHDTVSWYQQALGQGPQFIFQYYEEEERQRGNFPDRFSGHQFPNYSSELNVNALLLGDSALYLCASSLSGGTASPLHFGNGTRLTVT.

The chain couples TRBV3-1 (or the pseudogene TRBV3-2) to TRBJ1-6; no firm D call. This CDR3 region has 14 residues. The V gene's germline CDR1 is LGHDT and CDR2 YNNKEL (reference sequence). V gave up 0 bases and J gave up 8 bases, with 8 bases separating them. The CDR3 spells CASSQEVRDSPLHF. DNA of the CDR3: TGTGCCAGCAGCCAAGAGGTGAGGGATTCACCCCTCCACTTT.

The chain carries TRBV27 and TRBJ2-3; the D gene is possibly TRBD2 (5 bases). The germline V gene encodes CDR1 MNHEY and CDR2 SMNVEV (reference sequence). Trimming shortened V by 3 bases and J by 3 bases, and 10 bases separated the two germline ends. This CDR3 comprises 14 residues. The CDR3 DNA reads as TGTGCCAGCAGTTTGAGGCAGCGGACAGATACGCAGTATTTT. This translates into CASSLRQRTDTQYF.

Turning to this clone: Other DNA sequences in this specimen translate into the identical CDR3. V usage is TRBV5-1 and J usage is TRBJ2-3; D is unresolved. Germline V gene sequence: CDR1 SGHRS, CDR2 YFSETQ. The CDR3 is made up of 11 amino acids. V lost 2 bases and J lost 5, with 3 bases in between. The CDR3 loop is CASSLQDTQYF. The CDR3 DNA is TGCGCCAGCAGCTTACAAGATACGCAGTATTTT.

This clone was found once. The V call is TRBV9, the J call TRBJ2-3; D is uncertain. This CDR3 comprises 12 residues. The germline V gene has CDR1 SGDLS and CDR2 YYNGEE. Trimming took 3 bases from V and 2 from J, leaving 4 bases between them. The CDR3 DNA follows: TGTGCCAGCAGCGGGGACACAGATACGCAGTATTTT. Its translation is CASSGDTDTQYF.

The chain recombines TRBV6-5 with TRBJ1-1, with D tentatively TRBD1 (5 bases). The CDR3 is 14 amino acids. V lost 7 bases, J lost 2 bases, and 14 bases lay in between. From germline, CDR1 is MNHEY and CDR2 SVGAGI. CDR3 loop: CASTPRDGNTEAFF. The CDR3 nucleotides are TGTGCCAGCACCCCACGGGACGGAAACACTGAAGCTTTCTTT.

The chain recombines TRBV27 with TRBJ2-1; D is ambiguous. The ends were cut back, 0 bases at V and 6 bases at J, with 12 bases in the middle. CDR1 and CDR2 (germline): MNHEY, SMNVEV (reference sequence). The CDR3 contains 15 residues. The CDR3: CASSLSKTAGNEQFF. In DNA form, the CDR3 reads TGTGCCAGCAGTTTATCGAAGACGGCCGGCAATGAGCAGTTCTTC.

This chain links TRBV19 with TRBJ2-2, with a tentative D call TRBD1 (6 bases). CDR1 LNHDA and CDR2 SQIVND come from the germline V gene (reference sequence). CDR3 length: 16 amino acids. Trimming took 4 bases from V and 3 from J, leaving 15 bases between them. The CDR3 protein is CASSTQGHVYTGELFF. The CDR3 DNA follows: TGTGCCAGTAGTACCCAGGGACACGTTTACACCGGGGAGCTGTTTTTT.

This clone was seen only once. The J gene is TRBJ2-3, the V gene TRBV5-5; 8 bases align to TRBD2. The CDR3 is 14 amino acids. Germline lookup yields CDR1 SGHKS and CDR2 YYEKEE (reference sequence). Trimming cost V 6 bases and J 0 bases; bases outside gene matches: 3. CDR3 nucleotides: TGTGCCAGCACCGGGAGGGCTAGCACAGATACGCAGTATTTT. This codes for CASTGRASTDTQYF. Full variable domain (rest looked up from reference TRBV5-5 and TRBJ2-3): DAGVTQSPTHLIKTRGQQVTLRCSPISGHKSVSWYQQVLGQGPQFIFQYYEKEERGRGNFPDRFSARQFPNYSSELNVNALLLGDSALYLCASTGRASTDTQYFGPGTRLTVL.

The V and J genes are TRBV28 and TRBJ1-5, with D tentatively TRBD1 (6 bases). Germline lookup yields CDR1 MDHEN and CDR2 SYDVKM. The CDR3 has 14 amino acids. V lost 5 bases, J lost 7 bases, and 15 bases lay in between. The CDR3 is CASSTRGGDQPQHF. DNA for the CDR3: TGTGCCAGCAGTACGAGGGGGGGAGACCAGCCCCAGCATTTT.

The CDR3 loop is CASRRDRNTGELFF. As DNA, the CDR3 is TGCGCCAGCAGGAGGGACAGAAACACCGGGGAGCTGTTTTTT. This chain connects TRBV10-1 to TRBJ2-2; 7 bases map to TRBD1. After removal of 6 bases from V and 2 bases from J, the junction contained 3 bases not matched to a gene. Germline-derived CDR1 and CDR2 are WNHNN and SYGVQD (reference sequence). CDR3 length: 14 residues.

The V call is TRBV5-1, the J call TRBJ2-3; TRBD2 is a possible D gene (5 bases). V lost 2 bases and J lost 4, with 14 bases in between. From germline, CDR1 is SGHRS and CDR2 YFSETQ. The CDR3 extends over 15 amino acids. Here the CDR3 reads CASSFEGARPDTQYF. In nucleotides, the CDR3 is TGCGCCAGCAGCTTTGAGGGCGCGAGACCAGATACGCAGTATTTT.

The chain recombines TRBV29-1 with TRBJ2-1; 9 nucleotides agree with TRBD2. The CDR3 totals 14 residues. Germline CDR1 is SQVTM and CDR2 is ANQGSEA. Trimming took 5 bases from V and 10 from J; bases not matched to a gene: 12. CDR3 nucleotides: TGCAGCGTTAGGGCTAGCGGGACTGGAGGGGAGCAGTTCTTC. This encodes CSVRASGTGGEQFF.

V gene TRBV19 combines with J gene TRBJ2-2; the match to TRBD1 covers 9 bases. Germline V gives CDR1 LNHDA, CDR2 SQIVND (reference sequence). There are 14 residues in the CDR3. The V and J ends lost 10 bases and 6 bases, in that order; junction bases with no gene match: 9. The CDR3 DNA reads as TGTGCCATTGGGGGACAGGGAGGGTCCGGGGAGCTGTTTTTT. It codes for CAIGGQGGSGELFF.

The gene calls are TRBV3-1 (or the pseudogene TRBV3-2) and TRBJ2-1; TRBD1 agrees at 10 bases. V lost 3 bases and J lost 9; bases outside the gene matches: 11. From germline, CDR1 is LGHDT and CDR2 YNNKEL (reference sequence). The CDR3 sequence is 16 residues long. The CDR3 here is CASSQHLAGTGVEQFF. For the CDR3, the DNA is TGTGCCAGCAGCCAGCACCTTGCCGGGACAGGGGTTGAGCAGTTCTTC.

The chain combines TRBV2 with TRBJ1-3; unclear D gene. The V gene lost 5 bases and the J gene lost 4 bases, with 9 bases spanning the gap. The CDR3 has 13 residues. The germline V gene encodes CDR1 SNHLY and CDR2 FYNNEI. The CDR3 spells CASSIRRGNTIYF. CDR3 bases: TGTGCCAGCAGTATAAGGAGGGGAAACACCATATATTTT.

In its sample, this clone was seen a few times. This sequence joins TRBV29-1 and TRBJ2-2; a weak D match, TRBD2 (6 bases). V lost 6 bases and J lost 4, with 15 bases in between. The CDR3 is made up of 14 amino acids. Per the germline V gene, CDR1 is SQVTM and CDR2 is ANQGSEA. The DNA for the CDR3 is TGCAGCGTCCTCGGGAGTCGTGTCACCGGGGAGCTGTTTTTT. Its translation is CSVLGSRVTGELFF.

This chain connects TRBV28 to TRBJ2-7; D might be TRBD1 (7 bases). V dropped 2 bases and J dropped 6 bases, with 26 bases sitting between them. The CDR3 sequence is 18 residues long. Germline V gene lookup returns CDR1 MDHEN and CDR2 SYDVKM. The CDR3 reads CASSLPSFTGEAWGEQYF. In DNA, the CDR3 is TGTGCCAGCAGTTTACCCTCCTTTACAGGGGAGGCATGGGGCGAGCAGTACTTC. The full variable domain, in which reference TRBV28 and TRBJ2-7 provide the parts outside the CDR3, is DVKVTQSSRYLVKRTGEKVFLECVQDMDHENMFWYRQDPGLGLRLIYFSYDVKMKEKGDIPEGYSVSREKKERFSLILESASTNQTSMYLCASSLPSFTGEAWGEQYFGPGTRLTVT.